The 18 T cell receptor beta chains below were found in one sample sequenced in a study of blood T cell repertoires in COVID-19. Sequenced by immunoSEQ multiplex PCR; TCRdb stores in-frame clones only, minus some. The table has about 75,000 clones, approximately 80% seen once. Sequencing was performed on peripheral blood. The receptors were sampled from a woman aged 45-59 years with acute or convalescent COVID-19.

The chain combines TRBV25-1 with TRBJ1-5; possibly TRBD1 for D (6 bases). Trimming removed 4 bases at V and 7 bases at J, with 14 bases between. CDR3 size: 14 residues. Per germline, CDR1 MGHDK and CDR2 SYGVNS. The CDR3 region has the DNA TGTGCCAGCAGTGTAGGGGGGGCTTCGCAGCCCCAGCATTTT. As protein: CASSVGGASQPQHF. The whole variable domain, remainder taken from reference TRBV25-1 and TRBJ1-5, is EADIYQTPRYLVIGTGKKITLECSQTMGHDKMYWYQQDPGMELHLIHYSYGVNSTEKGDLSSESTVSRIRTEHFPLTLESARPSHTSQYLCASSVGGASQPQHFGDGTRLSIL.

This clone was detected only once. V usage is TRBV7-8 and J usage is TRBJ1-6; 9 bases are shared with TRBD1. V trimming: 5 bases; J trimming: 9 bases; junction bases outside the gene matches: 2. Germline V CDR1 and CDR2: SGHVS, FQNEAQ. The CDR3 is 13 residues long. The CDR3 bases are TGTGCCAGCAGCATACAGGGGGCTTCACCCCTCCACTTT. It codes for CASSIQGASPLHF. The whole variable domain, filled in from reference TRBV7-8 and TRBJ1-6, reads GAGVSQSPRYKVAKRGQDVALRCDPISGHVSLFWYQQALGQGPEFLTYFQNEAQLDKSGLPSDRFFAERPEGSVSTLKIQRTQQEDSAVYLCASSIQGASPLHFGNGTRLTVT.

The genes are TRBV7-2 and TRBJ2-1; 11 bases line up with TRBD2. Germline values: CDR1 SGHTA, CDR2 FQGNSA. The CDR3 totals 15 residues. Losses at the gene ends were 4 bases for V and 4 bases for J; bases not matched to a gene: 3. The CDR3 here is CASSYRTSGYNEQFF. The CDR3, as DNA: TGTGCCAGCAGCTATCGGACTAGCGGGTACAATGAGCAGTTCTTC.

The genes are TRBV3-1 (or the pseudogene TRBV3-2) and TRBJ2-2; D is unclear. Trimming pared 0 bases from V and 6 bases from J, leaving 8 bases between. This CDR3 contains 14 residues. Germline V gene sequence: CDR1 LGHDT, CDR2 YNNKEL (reference sequence). This CDR3 is CASSQDGYPGELFF. The CDR3 DNA reads TGTGCCAGCAGCCAAGACGGGTATCCCGGGGAGCTGTTTTTT.

The gene calls are TRBV30 and TRBJ1-6, with D possibly matching TRBD1 (6 bases). CDR1 and CDR2 from the germline V gene are GTSNPN and SVGIG (reference sequence). The CDR3 covers 12 residues. Trimming took 3 bases from V and 10 from J, leaving 10 bases between them. CDR3 bases: TGTGCCTGGAGCAACAGGGAATCACCCCTCCACTTT. This sequence encodes CAWSNRESPLHF.

The rearrangement uses TRBV7-6 and TRBJ2-5; unclear D gene. CDR3 length equals 15 residues. V gave up 0 bases and J gave up 1 base, with 9 bases separating them. Germline V gene data show CDR1 as SGHVS and CDR2 as FNYEAQ. In DNA form, the CDR3 reads TGTGCCAGCAGCTTAGCTGGTAGCCGCCAAGAGACCCAGTACTTC. This codes for CASSLAGSRQETQYF.

The genes are TRBV11-2 and TRBJ2-7; TRBD2 aligns across 10 bases. V shed 1 base, J shed 5 bases, and the junction held 5 bases outside the gene matches. There are 15 residues in the CDR3. The V gene's germline CDR1 is SGHAT and CDR2 FQNNGV. The CDR3 coding sequence is TGTGCCAGCAGCTTAGTCGCTAGCGGGAGAAACGAGCAGTACTTC. Encoded protein: CASSLVASGRNEQYF.

The chain carries TRBV4-3 and TRBJ1-5; 8 bases agree with TRBD1. The junction had 9 bases not matched to a gene; V was cut back by 4 bases and J by 7 bases. Germline V gives CDR1 LGHNA, CDR2 YSLEER. The CDR3 extends over 15 amino acids. In DNA form, the CDR3 reads TGCGCCAGCAGCCTTAGCACAGGGGGAGGGCAGCCCCAGCATTTT. It codes for CASSLSTGGGQPQHF.

V usage is TRBV3-1 (or the pseudogene TRBV3-2) and J usage is TRBJ2-3; 10 bases match TRBD2. Per the germline V gene, CDR1 is LGHDT and CDR2 is YNNKEL (reference sequence). This CDR3 is 15 amino acids long. V lost 3 bases and J lost 2; bases outside the gene matches: 2. The CDR3 coding sequence is TGTGCCAGCAGCCAGGGACTAGCGAACACAGATACGCAGTATTTT. This gives the protein CASSQGLANTDTQYF.

This clone was picked up a small number of times. The J gene is TRBJ2-3, the V gene TRBV7-2; D perhaps matches TRBD2 (5 bases). The CDR3 spans 12 residues. The germline gives CDR1 SGHTA, CDR2 FQGNSA. Deletions cut 5 bases from V and 8 bases from J, with 11 bases between. The CDR3 DNA sequence: TGTGCCAGCAGCCCGGGGAGTGGTACGCAGTATTTT. It is translated as CASSPGSGTQYF.

The chain is built from TRBV7-2 and TRBJ1-1, with a possible D match to TRBD1 (5 bases). The V end lost 3 bases, the J end lost 10 bases, and 15 bases lay between the germline ends. The CDR3 extends over 13 amino acids. Germline V gene sequence: CDR1 SGHTA, CDR2 FQGNSA. The CDR3 here is CASSFSSGGLAFF. The CDR3 region has the DNA TGTGCCAGCAGCTTTTCATCGGGGGGTCTAGCTTTCTTT.

CDR3 protein: CAINPGQNYNEQFF. As DNA, the CDR3 is TGTGCCATCAACCCGGGACAGAACTACAATGAGCAGTTCTTC. The V gene is TRBV10-3, the J gene TRBJ2-1, with 7 bases aligning to TRBD1. The CDR3 loop spans 14 amino acids. V gave up 7 bases and J gave up 3 bases; unmatched junction bases: 6. CDR1 and CDR2 (germline): ENHRY, SYGVKD.

This clone was found once. The J gene is TRBJ2-1, the V gene TRBV21-1; the DNA was not compared with TRBD2, the D call given in the table. TRBV21-1 is a listed pseudogene. CDR3 length: 13 amino acids. CDR3: CASINSVPNEQFF. DNA of the CDR3: TGTGCCAGCATCAATAGTGTCCCCAATGAGCAGTTCTTC.

The gene calls are TRBV5-4 and TRBJ2-7, with 9 positions matching TRBD1. This CDR3 spans 15 amino acids. V dropped 3 bases and J dropped 3; count of bases not matched to a gene: 7. Germline CDR1 reads SGHNT; CDR2 reads YYREEE (reference sequence). The CDR3 reads CASSSPGQGIYEQYF. The DNA for the CDR3 is TGTGCCAGCAGCTCTCCCGGACAGGGGATCTACGAGCAGTACTTC.

The rearrangement links TRBV2 to TRBJ2-7; D not resolved. The germline V and J ends were trimmed by 3 bases and 7 bases, with 16 bases remaining between them. The CDR3 has 14 residues. The V gene's germline CDR1 is SNHLY and CDR2 FYNNEI. DNA of the CDR3: TGTGCCAGCAGTGAGACCCTTCCGGCGGAGGAGCAGTACTTC. Translation gives CASSETLPAEEQYF.

The rearrangement links TRBV4-1 to TRBJ2-4; tentative D call: TRBD2 (7 bases). CDR3 length: 18 amino acids. Germline assignment: CDR1 MGHRA and CDR2 YSYEKL. Trimming stripped 1 base from V and 0 bases from J, with 16 bases between. CDR3 region: CASSQGGGGGVAKNIQYF. CDR3 in DNA: TGCGCCAGCAGCCAAGGTGGGGGAGGGGGAGTAGCCAAAAACATTCAGTACTTC.

The V gene is TRBV30, the J gene TRBJ2-3; 9 nucleotides agree with TRBD1. From germline, CDR1 is GTSNPN and CDR2 SVGIG (reference sequence). The V and J ends lost 4 bases and 6 bases, in that order; junction bases with no gene match: 5. The CDR3 contains 13 residues. The CDR3 sequence: CAWMRQGGDTQYF. In DNA, the CDR3 is TGTGCCTGGATGAGACAGGGGGGCGATACGCAGTATTTT. Full variable domain (outside the CDR3, taken from reference TRBV30 and TRBJ2-3): SQTIHQWPATLVQPVGSPLSLECTVEGTSNPNLYWYRQAAGRGLQLLFYSVGIGQISSEVPQNLSASRPQDRQFILSSKKLLLSDSGFYLCAWMRQGGDTQYFGPGTRLTVL.

The genes are TRBV7-9 and TRBJ1-1; 7 positions match TRBD1. Trimming removed 6 bases from V and 5 bases from J; junction bases left unmatched: 9. Germline V lookup: CDR1 SEHNR, CDR2 FQNEAQ (reference sequence). The CDR3 length is 14 residues. CDR3 region: CASSPRQGGTEAFF. CDR3 DNA sequence: TGTGCCAGCAGTCCCCGACAGGGAGGTACTGAAGCTTTCTTT. Full variable domain (outside the CDR3, taken from reference TRBV7-9 and TRBJ1-1): DTGVSQNPRHKITKRGQNVTFRCDPISEHNRLYWYRQTLGQGPEFLTYFQNEAQLEKSRLLSDRFSAERPKGSFSTLEIQRTEQGDSAMYLCASSPRQGGTEAFFGQGTRLTVV.